This TCR beta chain emerged from a study of cytomegalovirus exposure and HLA in healthy donors. Study findings and constraints: It was found in a later analysis that first-cohort TCR clusters tended to co-occur in the 90 to 150 validation repertoires. Using the classifier, cytomegalovirus status was reportedly diagnosed with high specificity and sensitivity. Among the CMV-associated chains, three were confirmed in vitro as specific for CMV antigens.

As to this clone: Its antigen is not known.

Method: immunoSEQ multiplex PCR; TCRdb's copy keeps in-frame clones and lacks some. The table lists 150,000 to 200,000 clones, about 80% of them singletons, with about 7% in the top ten. The TCR sequence derives from a man between 18 and 35 years old in good health and CMV-seropositive. Material: PBMCs.

CDR3: CASSVVSTDPEKLFF. Here the CDR3 DNA reads TGTGCCAGCAGTGTGGTCTCGACAGATCCCGAAAAACTGTTTTTT. The rearrangement links TRBV6-1 to TRBJ1-4; D perhaps matches TRBD1 (5 bases). With 4 bases removed from V and 8 bases from J, the gap between germline ends came to 17 bases. CDR3 length: 15 residues. The V gene's germline CDR1 is MNHNS and CDR2 SASEGT.